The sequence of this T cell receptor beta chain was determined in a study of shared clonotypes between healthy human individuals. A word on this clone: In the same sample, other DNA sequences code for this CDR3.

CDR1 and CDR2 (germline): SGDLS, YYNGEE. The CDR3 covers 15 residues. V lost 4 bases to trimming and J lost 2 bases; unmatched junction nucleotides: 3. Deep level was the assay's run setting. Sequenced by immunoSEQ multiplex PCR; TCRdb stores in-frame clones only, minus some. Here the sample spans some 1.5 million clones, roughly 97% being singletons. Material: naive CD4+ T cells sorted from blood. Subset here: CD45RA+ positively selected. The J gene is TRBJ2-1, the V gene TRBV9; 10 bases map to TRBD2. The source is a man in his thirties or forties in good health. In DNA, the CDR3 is TGTGCCAGCAGCCCTACTAGCGGGACCTACAATGAGCAGTTCTTC. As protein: CASSPTSGTYNEQFF. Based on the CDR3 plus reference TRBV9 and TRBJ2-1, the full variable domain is DSGVTQTPKHLITATGQRVTLRCSPRSGDLSVYWYQQSLDQGLQFLIQYYNGEERAKGNILERFSAQQFPDLHSELNLSSLELGDSALYFCASSPTSGTYNEQFFGPGTRLTVL.